What follows are 5 T cell receptor gamma chains derived from one specimen sequenced in a study of Vδ1+ human thymocytes. Notes on the study in general: Thymic TRG and TRD repertoires appeared highly polyclonal.

The antigens these receptors bind are not known. Sequences come from RNA converted to cDNA by reverse transcription. CDR3 amplicons came from multiplex PCR with pooled V-gene forward and constant-region reverse primers. TCRdb ran CATT on the multiplex PCR reads. The table includes approximately 40,000 gamma-chain clones, 20% to 25% detected once. The material sequenced was Vdelta1+ gamma-delta thymocytes from the thymus. The subset is: FACS-sorted CD3+ TCRalphabeta- TCRVdelta1+ TCRVdelta2- thymocytes. The receptors shown here come from a girl less than two years old who had congenital heart surgery.

This clone was seen a handful of times. The J gene is TRGJ1 or TRGJ2, the V gene TRGV9. CDR1 is GITISATS, CDR2 ISYDGTV, per germline (reference sequence). This CDR3 has 14 residues. V shed 2 bases and J 6 bases; nucleotides not matched to a gene: 10. CDR3 coding DNA: TGTGCCTTGTGGGAGGACCGAGTTTGTTATAAGAAACTCTTT. Translation: CALWEDRVCYKKLF.

The chain recombines TRGV9 with TRGJ1 or TRGJ2. Germline CDR1 GITISATS, CDR2 ISYDGTV (reference sequence). CDR3 length: 15 residues. The V segment lost 0 bases and the J segment 3 bases; nucleotides outside the gene matches: 8. The CDR3 DNA reads as TGTGCCTTGTGGGAGGTGCACTCGGCTTATTATAAGAAACTCTTT. Translated, it gives CALWEVHSAYYKKLF.

On this clone: A much larger clone is a single base away; this may be a read error. Other DNA variants within this sample encode the same CDR3. The chain has TRGV8 and TRGJ1 or TRGJ2. This CDR3 region has 12 residues. CDR1 and CDR2 (germline): VENAVY, YDSYNSRV. The ends lost 2 bases at V and 4 bases at J; junction bases unmatched: 2. CDR3 DNA sequence: TGTGCCACCTGGGATACATATTATAAGAAACTCTTT. Protein sequence: CATWDTYYKKLF.

This clone appeared a single time. The V gene is TRGV8, the J gene TRGJ1 or TRGJ2. This CDR3 is built from 13 residues. V lost 0 bases and J lost 12; bases outside the gene matches: 11. From germline, CDR1 is VENAVY and CDR2 YDSYNSRV. CDR3 DNA sequence: TGTGCCACCTGGGATAGGCCGTACGGGGCGAAACTCTTT. The encoded protein is CATWDRPYGAKLF.

The table lists this clone with a few counts. This same CDR3 is encoded by further DNA sequences in the sample. V is TRGV2 and J is TRGJ1 or TRGJ2. This CDR3 spans 14 amino acids. Germline V CDR1 and CDR2: EGSNGY, YDSYNSKV. V gave up 0 bases and J gave up 2 bases; unmatched junction bases: 4. In nucleotides, the CDR3 is TGTGCCACCTGGGACGGGCCTTATTATTATAAGAAACTCTTT. It encodes CATWDGPYYYKKLF.